The rows below give T cell receptor beta chains drawn from one sample of a study of T-cell reconstitution after alpha-beta-depleted transplantation in children. MiXCR, applied by TCRdb to the PCR reads, yields one record per CDR3 protein. The data show 700,000 or so distinct CDR3 sequences, about an eighth seen once. This specimen was PBMCs, taken before TCRalphabeta/CD19-depleted stem cell transplant. These receptors were obtained from a girl aged 2-10 years with congenital amegakaryocytic thrombocytopenia, due to receive a stem cell transplant. The conserved cysteine and the conserved F or W are not part of the CDR3 here.

TRBV29-1	TRBJ1-6	SVAEGGSPLH
TRBV5-1	TRBJ1-1	ASSSGVGLRTEAF
TRBV5-6	TRBJ2-2	ASSLALASGITGELF
TRBV20-1	TRBJ1-6	SATLAGSPLH
TRBV5-1	TRBJ2-2	ASGLAHTNTGELF
TRBV20-1	TRBJ2-3	SARDPTNPFTDTQY
TRBV4-1	TRBJ1-2	ASSPRGTRGVDYGYT
TRBV6-1	TRBJ2-3	ASRPGIIGDTQY
TRBV5-1	TRBJ1-2	ASSLNPASGNYGYT
TRBV12-3/TRBV12-4	TRBJ2-4	ASSRLAMGGNIQY
TRBV10-3	TRBJ2-7	AISEVGTSGRYYYEQY
TRBV12-3/TRBV12-4	TRBJ2-3	ASSPRGGSGGTDTQY
TRBV20-1	TRBJ2-5	SARGGLKETQY
TRBV5-1	TRBJ2-2	ASSLGVLAANTGELF
TRBV5-6	TRBJ2-2	ASRPDRLNTGELF
TRBV3-1	TRBJ1-2	ASSQGISAGYT
TRBV10-3	TRBJ2-3	AITSSIGGGTDTQY
TRBV5-1	TRBJ2-3	ASLAGTSTDTQY
TRBV5-6	TRBJ2-5	ASSYKRDIQETQY
TRBV5-1	TRBJ1-2	ASSLGRGSNCGYT
TRBV20-1	TRBJ2-1	SARPGPSYNEQF
TRBV5-1	TRBJ2-2	ASSLRADGTGELF
TRBV5-1	TRBJ2-2	ASSLATGGSTGELF
TRBV27	TRBJ2-3	ASISTGDTDTQY
TRBV12-3/TRBV12-4	TRBJ2-7	ASTNVQGKDEQY
TRBV12-3/TRBV12-4	TRBJ2-1	ASSPDFAEQF
TRBV29-1	TRBJ1-2	SVLGRYGYT
TRBV2	TRBJ2-3	ASRTGTSFTDTQY
TRBV12-3/TRBV12-4	TRBJ1-6	ASSTGDRPPLH
TRBV28	TRBJ2-7	ASSFLLTAAVEQY
TRBV5-5	TRBJ2-2	ASRHAGTGELF
TRBV30	TRBJ2-7	AWSVGMGGIYEQY
TRBV29-1	TRBJ2-5	SVGGVETQY
TRBV3-1	TRBJ2-5	ASSQEFWTSRGETQY
TRBV5-1	TRBJ2-5	ASNRGQREETQY
TRBV11-2	TRBJ2-1	ASSPLSGNEQF
TRBV29-1	TRBJ1-1	SVGTGVNTEAF
TRBV20-1	TRBJ2-1	SARVAGLSYNEQF
TRBV5-1	TRBJ2-5	ASSPTGPQETQY